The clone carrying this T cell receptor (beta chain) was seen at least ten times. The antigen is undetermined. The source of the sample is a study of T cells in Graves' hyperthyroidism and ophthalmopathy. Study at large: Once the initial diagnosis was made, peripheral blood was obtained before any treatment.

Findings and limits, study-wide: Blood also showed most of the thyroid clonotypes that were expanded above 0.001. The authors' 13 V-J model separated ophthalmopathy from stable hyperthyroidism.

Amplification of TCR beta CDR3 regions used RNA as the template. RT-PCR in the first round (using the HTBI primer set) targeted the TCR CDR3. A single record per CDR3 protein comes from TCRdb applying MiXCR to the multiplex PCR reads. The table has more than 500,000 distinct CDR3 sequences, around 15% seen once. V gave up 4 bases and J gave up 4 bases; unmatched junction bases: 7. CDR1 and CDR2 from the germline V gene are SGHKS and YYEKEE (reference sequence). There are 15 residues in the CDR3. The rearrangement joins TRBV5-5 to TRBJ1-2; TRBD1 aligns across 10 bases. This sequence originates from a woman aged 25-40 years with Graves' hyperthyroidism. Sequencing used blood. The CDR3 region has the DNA TGTGCCAGCAGCCCCCGACAGGGGGCCGGCTATGGCTACACCTTC. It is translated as CASSPRQGAGYGYTF. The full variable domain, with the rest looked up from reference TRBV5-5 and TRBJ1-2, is DAGVTQSPTHLIKTRGQQVTLRCSPISGHKSVSWYQQVLGQGPQFIFQYYEKEERGRGNFPDRFSARQFPNYSSELNVNALLLGDSALYLCASSPRQGAGYGYTFGSGTRLTVV.